Reported below is one T cell receptor (beta chain). Its antigen is as yet unknown. These data belong to a study of T cells in tuberculosis. Regarding the study as a whole: Using the GMM-specific repertoire gave around 90% accuracy versus approximately 70% with motifs.

The protocol was immunoSEQ multiplex PCR, while the TCRdb copy is restricted to in-frame clones and leaves out a portion. The repertoire holds around 29,000 clones, approximately 95% seen once, with around 4.9% in the top ten. The sample comprised PBMCs. This receptor was taken from a donor aged 10-29 years with latent tuberculosis or without tuberculosis infection.

CDR3 in amino acids: CASSPGLAGDPNTGELFF. In DNA, the CDR3 is TGTGCCAGCAGCCCGGGACTAGCGGGGGACCCAAACACCGGGGAGCTGTTTTTT. J is TRBJ2-2 and V is TRBV7-2, with TRBD2 matching 14 bases. The CDR3 length is 18 residues. The germline gives CDR1 SGHTA, CDR2 FQGNSA. V lost 5 bases, J lost 2 bases, and 7 bases stayed unmatched.